This T cell receptor beta chain came from a study of blood T cell repertoires in COVID-19. Original processing notes: Estimated nucleated cell counts came from reference gene primer amplification. Assay: immunoSEQ multiplex PCR; the TCRdb copy retains only in-frame clones and omits some. The V and J calls and clone size are taken from that table; D and trimming were inferred from the DNA. The table has about 200,000 clones, more than 60% seen once. Sequencing used peripheral blood. The TCR was taken from a man between 50 and 59 years old who had recovered from COVID-19.

The CDR3 loop reads CASSSIGLAGLIEQYF. The CDR3, as DNA: TGTGCCAGCAGTTCCATCGGACTAGCGGGACTTATCGAGCAGTACTTC. The chain uses TRBV6-5 and TRBJ2-7; TRBD2 aligns across 12 bases. The CDR3 sequence is 16 residues long. CDR1 is MNHEY and CDR2 is SVGAGI in the germline V gene. The J segment lost 6 bases and the V segment lost 4 bases, leaving 10 bases of the junction unmatched.